The T cell receptor (beta chain) under discussion was sequenced for a study of control samples from healthy donors and cancer patients. The CDR3 sequence is 14 residues long. Germline lookup yields CDR1 LNHDA and CDR2 SQIVND (reference sequence). Trimming took off 7 bases at V and 3 bases at J, with 14 bases between the two ends. The repertoire was sequenced with immunoSEQ multiplex PCR; TCRdb's copy has only in-frame clones and lacks some. The sample yields about 120,000 clones, approximately 90% seen once. The V call is TRBV19, the J call TRBJ2-3, with D perhaps TRBD1 (6 bases). What was sequenced was PBMCs. The TCR comes from a woman in her sixties with lung cancer. Written as DNA, the CDR3 is TGTGCCAGTAATTGGGACATTGGGACAGATACGCAGTATTTT. Its protein is CASNWDIGTDTQYF.